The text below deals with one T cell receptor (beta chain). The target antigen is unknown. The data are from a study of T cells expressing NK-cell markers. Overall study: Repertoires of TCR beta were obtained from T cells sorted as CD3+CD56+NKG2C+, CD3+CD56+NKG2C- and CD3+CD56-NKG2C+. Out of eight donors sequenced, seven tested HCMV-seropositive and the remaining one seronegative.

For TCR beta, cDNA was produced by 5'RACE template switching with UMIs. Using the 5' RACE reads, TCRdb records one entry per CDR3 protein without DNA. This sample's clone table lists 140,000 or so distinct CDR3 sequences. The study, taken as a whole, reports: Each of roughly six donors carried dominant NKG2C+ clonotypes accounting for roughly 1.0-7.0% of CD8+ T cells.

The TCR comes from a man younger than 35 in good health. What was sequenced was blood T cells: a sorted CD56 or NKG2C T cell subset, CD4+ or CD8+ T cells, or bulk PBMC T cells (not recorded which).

CDR3 loop: CASSEYGGKITDTQYF. The genes are TRBV2 and TRBJ2-3; TCRdb lists TRBD1, though no DNA is available to test this call. Germline CDR1 and CDR2: SNHLY and FYNNEI. This CDR3 has 16 amino acids.